These 20 T cell receptor beta chains were all obtained from the same sample, sequenced in a study of T-cell memory formation after mild COVID-19. One entry per CDR3 protein results from TCRdb running MiXCR on the 5' RACE reads. The sample holds 30,000 to 35,000 distinct CDR3 sequences, around 7.7% seen once. The sequencing input was PBMCs or a T cell subset sorted from them (not recorded which). These TCRs come from a man between 18 and 29 years old who had mild COVID-19 (a few samples of this study predate the infection). Cell type and time point are not known.

This clonotype qualifies as medium-sized. The V gene is TRBV29-1, the J gene TRBJ2-5; D gene unclear. With 7 bases removed from V and 3 bases from J, the gap between germline ends came to 9 bases. The CDR3 runs to 11 residues. The germline gives CDR1 SQVTM, CDR2 ANQGSEA. The chain's CDR3 is CSGNSKETQYF. The DNA of the CDR3 is TGCAGCGGGAATTCGAAAGAGACCCAGTACTTC.

In this sample, this clonotype turned up many times. The chain is built from TRBV4-1 and TRBJ2-1, with D perhaps matching TRBD1 (6 bases). The CDR3 is made up of 16 amino acids. Germline lookup yields CDR1 MGHRA and CDR2 YSYEKL. V was shortened by 7 bases and J by 0 bases, with 16 bases between the two germline ends. Here the CDR3 reads CASTLAGETSYNEQFF. The CDR3 DNA reads as TGCGCCAGCACCCTCGCAGGGGAAACCTCCTACAATGAGCAGTTCTTC.

This clonotype showed up many times. CDR3 amino acids: CASRLYSGLSSGANVLTF. The CDR3 nucleotides are TGTGCCAGCAGGCTCTACTCGGGACTCAGCTCTGGGGCCAACGTCCTGACTTTC. The rearrangement links TRBV28 to TRBJ2-6; a weak D match, TRBD2 (6 bases). The germline V gene encodes CDR1 MDHEN and CDR2 SYDVKM. This CDR3 region has 18 residues. The V end was cut by 6 bases, the J end by 0 bases, with 18 bases between.

The table lists this clonotype with many counts. The V and J genes are TRBV5-8 and TRBJ2-3; D assignment may be TRBD1 or TRBD2 (5 bases each). Germline V gives CDR1 SGHTS, CDR2 YDEGEE. The CDR3 runs to 17 residues. The germline V and J ends were trimmed by 0 bases and 4 bases, with 18 bases remaining between them. CDR3 coding DNA: TGTGCCAGCAGCTTGGCCTGGGGGACCCAAGGGGCAGATACGCAGTATTTT. This gives the protein CASSLAWGTQGADTQYF.

There are many counts of this clonotype. Written as DNA, the CDR3 is TGCGCCAGCAGCCCCGGGACTAGCGGGGCCCAAGAGACCCAGTACTTC. Translation gives CASSPGTSGAQETQYF. The chain has TRBV5-1 and TRBJ2-5, with TRBD2 matching over 13 bases. Trimming removed 4 bases from V and 1 base from J; junction bases left unmatched: 4. Looked up from germline, CDR1 is SGHRS and CDR2 is YFSETQ. The CDR3 runs 16 residues. The full variable domain, with the rest looked up from reference TRBV5-1 and TRBJ2-5, is KAGVTQTPRYLIKTRGQQVTLSCSPISGHRSVSWYQQTPGQGLQFLFEYFSETQRNKGNFPGRFSGRQFSNSRSEMNVSTLELGDSALYLCASSPGTSGAQETQYFGPGTRLLVL.

This clonotype was detected many times. V usage is TRBV20-1 and J usage is TRBJ2-3, with TRBD2 matching 11 bases. The CDR3 consists of 12 residues. Germline V lookup: CDR1 DFQATT, CDR2 SNEGSKA (reference sequence). Unmatched junction bases numbered 5, after V lost 6 bases and J lost 9 bases. CDR3 nucleotides: TGCAGTGCCCGGGGACTAGCGGACACGCAGTATTTT. Its protein is CSARGLADTQYF.

This clonotype was observed at least ten times. The rearrangement links TRBV18 to TRBJ1-2; TRBD1 agrees at 8 bases. The CDR3 length is 15 residues. Trimming took 7 bases from V and 3 from J; bases not matched to a gene: 10. Germline CDR1 is KGHSH and CDR2 is LQKENI. The CDR3 region has the DNA TGTGCCAGCTTTTCGACAGGGGACGGCGACTATGGCTACACCTTC. This translates into CASFSTGDGDYGYTF.

In this sample, this clonotype is medium-sized (0.01 to 0.1%). The gene calls are TRBV7-8 and TRBJ2-3; 10 bases line up with TRBD2. CDR1 and CDR2 from the germline V gene are SGHVS and FQNEAQ. The CDR3 consists of 15 residues. The V segment lost 2 bases and the J segment 5 bases; nucleotides outside the gene matches: 4. Written as DNA, the CDR3 is TGTGCCAGCAGCTTACAGCGGGGGGGCCGAGATACGCAGTATTTT. Amino acids: CASSLQRGGRDTQYF. Full variable domain (outside the CDR3, taken from reference TRBV7-8 and TRBJ2-3): GAGVSQSPRYKVAKRGQDVALRCDPISGHVSLFWYQQALGQGPEFLTYFQNEAQLDKSGLPSDRFFAERPEGSVSTLKIQRTQQEDSAVYLCASSLQRGGRDTQYFGPGTRLTVL.

This clonotype occurred many times. The genes are TRBV4-3 and TRBJ1-5; D gene uncertain. CDR3 length equals 15 residues. Trimming left V 0 bases short and J 0 bases short, with 6 bases between. Germline loops: CDR1 LGHNA, CDR2 YSLEER. CDR3 sequence reads: CASSQDRFSNQPQHF. The CDR3 region has the DNA TGCGCCAGCAGCCAAGACAGGTTTAGCAATCAGCCCCAGCATTTT.

Many counts were recorded for this clonotype. This chain links TRBV24-1 with TRBJ2-1, with D perhaps matching TRBD2 (6 bases). The V and J ends lost 1 base and 7 bases respectively, with 7 bases between them. From germline, CDR1 is KGHDR and CDR2 SFDVKD. The CDR3 runs to 13 residues. The CDR3 DNA reads TGTGCCACCAGTGATTTCGGGGGTAATGAGCAGTTCTTC. Translation: CATSDFGGNEQFF.

A few counts support this clonotype. The J gene is TRBJ1-4, the V gene TRBV15, with 7 bases lining up with TRBD1. CDR3 length: 13 amino acids. Germline V gives CDR1 LNHNV, CDR2 YYDKDF (reference sequence). J lost 10 bases, V lost 5 bases, and 7 bases had no gene match. CDR3 coding DNA: TGTGCCACCAGCTACCGCTCAGGGGGAAAACTGTTTTTT. Its translation is CATSYRSGGKLFF.

In its sample, this clonotype was seen many times. Written as DNA, the CDR3 is TGTGCCAGCAGCCAGGTCCCGAACACTGAAGCTTTCTTT. Amino acid sequence: CASSQVPNTEAFF. This chain joins TRBV7-3 and TRBJ1-1; D remains unclear. Deletions cut 5 bases from V and 1 base from J, with 8 bases between. The CDR3 spans 13 residues. Germline loops: CDR1 SGHTA, CDR2 FQGTGA.

The CDR3 DNA reads as TGTGCCAGCAGTCCGGAACCCTTGAGCACTGAAGCTTTCTTT. As protein: CASSPEPLSTEAFF. This chain links TRBV7-6 with TRBJ1-1; D not resolved. The germline V gene encodes CDR1 SGHVS and CDR2 FNYEAQ. This CDR3 region has 14 residues. With 6 bases removed from V and 4 bases from J, the gap between germline ends came to 15 bases.

The sample holds many counts of this clonotype. The chain links TRBV6-5 to TRBJ2-2; the D is unclear. Germline V gene data show CDR1 as MNHEY and CDR2 as SVGAGI. V was shortened by 1 base and J by 4 bases, with 10 bases between the two germline ends. The CDR3 covers 15 residues. CDR3 coding DNA: TGTGCCAGCAGTTACTTGCCGGATACCACCGGGGAGCTGTTTTTT. This gives the protein CASSYLPDTTGELFF.

The CDR3 nucleotides read TGTGCCAGCAGCTTAGAGCATAATTCACCCCTCCACTTT. Its translation: CASSLEHNSPLHF. This rearrangement joins TRBV11-3 to TRBJ1-6; D call uncertain. The CDR3 has 13 amino acids. Trimming took 0 bases from V and 5 from J, leaving 2 bases between them. Germline V gene lookup returns CDR1 SGHNT and CDR2 YENEEA.

This clonotype was seen many times. This rearrangement joins TRBV7-2 to TRBJ2-3; 14 positions match TRBD2. V lost 2 bases and J lost 6; bases outside the gene matches: 10. CDR1 SGHTA and CDR2 FQGNSA come from the germline V gene. The CDR3 has 18 amino acids. The CDR3 here is CASSLWGLAGVKGDTQYF. The CDR3 nucleotides are TGTGCCAGCAGCTTATGGGGACTAGCGGGGGTAAAAGGGGATACGCAGTATTTT.

This clonotype was recorded many times. This chain uses TRBV7-9 with TRBJ2-2; D is unresolved. Between the trimmed V and J ends, which lost 5 bases and 6 bases, there was a span of 10 bases. CDR1 SEHNR and CDR2 FQNEAQ come from the germline V gene (reference sequence). The length of the CDR3 is 13 residues. CDR3: CASSTFDAGELFF. CDR3 DNA: TGTGCCAGCAGCACCTTTGACGCCGGGGAGCTGTTTTTT.

This clonotype was picked up many times. V and J are TRBV14 and TRBJ1-1, with D maybe TRBD1 (5 bases). The CDR3 is made up of 15 amino acids. Germline-derived CDR1 and CDR2 are SGHDN and FVKESK. Between the trimmed V and J ends, which lost 1 base and 2 bases, there was a span of 11 bases. CDR3: CASSQGGALNTEAFF. The CDR3, as DNA: TGTGCCAGCAGCCAAGGGGGCGCCTTAAACACTGAAGCTTTCTTT.

This clonotype was recorded at least ten times. The chain has TRBV10-3 and TRBJ2-6; D possibly corresponds to TRBD1 (5 bases). CDR3 size: 16 residues. The germline CDR1 and CDR2 sequences are ENHRY and SYGVKD. V was trimmed by 6 bases and J by 0 bases, leaving 12 bases between them. CDR3 nucleotide sequence: TGTGCCATCAGACCGACAGAAAGCTCTGGGGCCAACGTCCTGACTTTC. It encodes CAIRPTESSGANVLTF.

The chain links TRBV7-9 to TRBJ1-4; the D gene is possibly TRBD1 (6 bases). With 11 bases removed from V and 10 bases from J, the gap between germline ends came to 17 bases. Germline V gene data show CDR1 as SEHNR and CDR2 as FQNEAQ (reference sequence). CDR3 size: 12 residues. The CDR3 sequence: CACRTGSTKLFF. The CDR3 bases are TGTGCCTGCCGCACAGGGTCTACAAAACTGTTTTTT.